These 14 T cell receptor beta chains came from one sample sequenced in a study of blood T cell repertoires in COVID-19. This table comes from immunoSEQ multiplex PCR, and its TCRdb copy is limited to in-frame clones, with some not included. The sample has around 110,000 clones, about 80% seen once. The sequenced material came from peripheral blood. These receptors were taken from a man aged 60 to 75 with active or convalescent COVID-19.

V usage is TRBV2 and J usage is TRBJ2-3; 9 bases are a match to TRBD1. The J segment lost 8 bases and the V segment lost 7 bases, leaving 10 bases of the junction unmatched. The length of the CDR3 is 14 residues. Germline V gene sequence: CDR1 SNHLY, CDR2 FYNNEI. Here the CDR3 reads CASNTGGGLSTQYF. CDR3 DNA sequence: TGTGCCAGCAATACAGGGGGCGGGCTGTCTACGCAGTATTTT.

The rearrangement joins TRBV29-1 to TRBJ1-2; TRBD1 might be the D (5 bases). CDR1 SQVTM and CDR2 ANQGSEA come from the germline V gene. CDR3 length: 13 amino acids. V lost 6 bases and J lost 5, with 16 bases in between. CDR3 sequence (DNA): TGCAGCGTCTCAGGGTGGGTTGAATATGGCTACACCTTC. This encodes CSVSGWVEYGYTF.

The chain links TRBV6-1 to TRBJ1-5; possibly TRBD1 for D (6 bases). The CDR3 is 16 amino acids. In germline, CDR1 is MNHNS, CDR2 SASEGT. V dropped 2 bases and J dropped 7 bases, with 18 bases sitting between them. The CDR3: CASSEKPPGAGQPQHF. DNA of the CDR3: TGTGCCAGCAGTGAAAAGCCCCCAGGGGCTGGACAGCCCCAGCATTTT.

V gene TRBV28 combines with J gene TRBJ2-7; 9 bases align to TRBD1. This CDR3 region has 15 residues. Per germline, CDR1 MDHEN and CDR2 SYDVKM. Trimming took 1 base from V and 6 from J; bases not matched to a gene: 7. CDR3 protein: CASSLFDRGGIEQYF. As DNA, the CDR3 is TGTGCCAGCAGTTTATTCGACAGGGGGGGAATCGAGCAGTACTTC.

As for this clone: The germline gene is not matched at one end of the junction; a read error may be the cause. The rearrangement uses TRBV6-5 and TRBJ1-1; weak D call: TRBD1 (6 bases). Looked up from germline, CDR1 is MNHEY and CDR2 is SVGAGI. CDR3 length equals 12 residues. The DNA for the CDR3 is TGTGCCAGCAGTTACCCTCGACAGGCTGAGTGCTTT. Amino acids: CASSYPRQAECF.

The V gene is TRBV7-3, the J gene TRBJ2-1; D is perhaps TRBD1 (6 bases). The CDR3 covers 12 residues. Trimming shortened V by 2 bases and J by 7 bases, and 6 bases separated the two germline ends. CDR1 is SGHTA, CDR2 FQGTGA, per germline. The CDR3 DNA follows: TGTGCCAGCAGCTTAGGACAGAATGAGCAGTTCTTC. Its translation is CASSLGQNEQFF. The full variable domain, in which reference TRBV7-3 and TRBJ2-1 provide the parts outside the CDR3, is GAGVSQTPSNKVTEKGKYVELRCDPISGHTALYWYRQSLGQGPEFLIYFQGTGAADDSGLPNDRFFAVRPEGSVSTLKIQRTERGDSAVYLCASSLGQNEQFFGPGTRLTVL.

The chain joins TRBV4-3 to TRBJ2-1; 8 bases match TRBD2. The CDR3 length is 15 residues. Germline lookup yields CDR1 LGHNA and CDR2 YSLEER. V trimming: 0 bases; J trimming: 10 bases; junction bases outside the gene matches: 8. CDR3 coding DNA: TGCGCCAGCAGCCAAGATGTCGCCGGGAGGGGGGAGCAGTTCTTC. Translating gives CASSQDVAGRGEQFF.

Here the CDR3 reads CASRETSGRYNEQFF. The CDR3, as DNA: TGTGCCAGCAGGGAGACTAGCGGGAGATACAATGAGCAGTTCTTC. V gene TRBV6-5 combines with J gene TRBJ2-1; TRBD2 matches 12 bases. Unmatched junction bases numbered 4, after V lost 6 bases and J lost 4 bases. The germline V gene encodes CDR1 MNHEY and CDR2 SVGAGI. The CDR3 has 15 amino acids.

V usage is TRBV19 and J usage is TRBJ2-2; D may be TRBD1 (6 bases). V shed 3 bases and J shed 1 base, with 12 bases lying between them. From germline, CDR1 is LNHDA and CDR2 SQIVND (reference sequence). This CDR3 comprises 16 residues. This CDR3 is CASSIRSTGNTGELFF. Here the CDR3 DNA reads TGTGCCAGTAGTATTCGGTCGACAGGGAACACCGGGGAGCTGTTTTTT.

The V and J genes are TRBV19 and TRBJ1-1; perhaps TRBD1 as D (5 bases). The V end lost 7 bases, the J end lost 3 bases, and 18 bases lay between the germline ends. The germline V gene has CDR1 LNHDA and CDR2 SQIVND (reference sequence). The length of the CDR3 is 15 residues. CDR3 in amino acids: CASTPAQGLDTEAFF. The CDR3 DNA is TGTGCCAGTACTCCGGCCCAGGGTCTAGACACTGAAGCTTTCTTT. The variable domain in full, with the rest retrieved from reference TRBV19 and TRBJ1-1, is DGGITQSPKYLFRKEGQNVTLSCEQNLNHDAMYWYRQDPGQGLRLIYYSQIVNDFQKGDIAEGYSVSREKKESFPLTVTSAQKNPTAFYLCASTPAQGLDTEAFFGQGTRLTVV.

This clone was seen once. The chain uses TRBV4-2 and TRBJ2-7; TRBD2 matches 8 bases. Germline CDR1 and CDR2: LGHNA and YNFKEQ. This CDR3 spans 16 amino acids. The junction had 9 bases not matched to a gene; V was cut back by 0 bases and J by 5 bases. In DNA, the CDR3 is TGTGCCAGCAGCCAAGACGAGACGGGAGGGCCGAACGAGCAGTACTTC. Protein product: CASSQDETGGPNEQYF.

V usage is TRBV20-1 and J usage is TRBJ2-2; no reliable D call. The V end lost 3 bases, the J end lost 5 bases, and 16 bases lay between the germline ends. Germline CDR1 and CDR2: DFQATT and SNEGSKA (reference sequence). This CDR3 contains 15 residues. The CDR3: CSASSSSNPTGELFF. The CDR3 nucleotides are TGCAGTGCTAGTTCATCTAGTAATCCGACCGGGGAGCTGTTTTTT.

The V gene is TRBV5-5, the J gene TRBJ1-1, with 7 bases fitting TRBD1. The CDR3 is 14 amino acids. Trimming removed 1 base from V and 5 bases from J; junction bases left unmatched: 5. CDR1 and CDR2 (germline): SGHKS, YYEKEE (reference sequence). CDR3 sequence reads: CASSLSQGLTEAFF. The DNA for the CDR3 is TGTGCCAGCAGCTTGTCACAGGGGCTGACTGAAGCTTTCTTT. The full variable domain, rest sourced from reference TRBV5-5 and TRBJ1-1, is DAGVTQSPTHLIKTRGQQVTLRCSPISGHKSVSWYQQVLGQGPQFIFQYYEKEERGRGNFPDRFSARQFPNYSSELNVNALLLGDSALYLCASSLSQGLTEAFFGQGTRLTVV.

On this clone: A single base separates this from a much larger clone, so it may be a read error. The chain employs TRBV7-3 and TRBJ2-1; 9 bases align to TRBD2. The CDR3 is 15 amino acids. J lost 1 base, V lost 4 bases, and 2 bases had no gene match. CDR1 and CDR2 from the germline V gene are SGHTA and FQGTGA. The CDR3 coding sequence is TGTGCCAGCAGCTATAGCGGGAGTTCCTACAATGAGCAGTTCTTC. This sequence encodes CASSYSGSSYNEQFF.